The clone carrying this T cell receptor (beta chain) was seen more than once but under ten times. Antigen: not known. TCRdb ran MiXCR on the 5' RACE reads and lists one entry per CDR3 protein. The data show roughly 70,000 distinct CDR3 sequences, around 14% seen once. The record originates from a study of early T cells in non-severe SARS-CoV-2 infection. Broader study findings: Using VDJdb, the matching emphasized anti-spike CD8 responses while missing private and CD4 specificities.

The CDR3 contains 15 residues. V was trimmed by 0 bases and J by 10 bases, leaving 14 bases between them. The V gene's germline CDR1 is SGHRS and CDR2 YFSETQ. J is TRBJ1-6 and V is TRBV5-1; D uncertain. The TCR originated in an adult who was a healthcare worker with PCR-confirmed SARS-CoV-2 infection or an uninfected control (not recorded which). Sequenced input: whole blood. The CDR3 reads CASSLGTGSRSPLHF. CDR3 sequence (DNA): TGCGCCAGCAGCTTGGGCACGGGGTCAAGGTCACCCCTCCACTTT.